These 17 T cell receptor beta chains were all obtained from the same sample, sequenced in a study of control samples from healthy donors and cancer patients (TCRdb year 2020). The method behind the library was the immunoSEQ multiplex PCR assay. TCRdb stores this immuneACCESS table with in-frame sequences only. Part of the clones is absent; in the studies checked, under half of the shortfall reflects unresolved V genes, and no reason is known for the rest. Across this sample there are 150,000 or so clones, with 88% seen only once. The ten largest clonotypes hold 4.9% of the sample. What was sequenced was blood. These receptors all stem from a woman aged 30 to 39 in good health.

The V call is TRBV28, the J call TRBJ1-1; unclear D gene. Germline V gene lookup returns CDR1 MDHEN and CDR2 SYDVKM. The CDR3 spans 13 residues. The germline V and J ends were trimmed by 8 bases and 4 bases, with 14 bases remaining between them. In DNA form, the CDR3 reads TGTGCCAGCGGATACCAAGCTGGCACTGAAGCTTTCTTT. It is translated as CASGYQAGTEAFF.

CDR3 protein: CASSWRTQGEQYV. CDR3 coding DNA: TGTGCCAGCAGCTGGAGAACTCAGGGGGAGCAGTACGTC. The rearrangement joins TRBV5-6 to TRBJ2-7; perhaps TRBD1 as D (6 bases). Germline V gives CDR1 SGHDT, CDR2 YYEEEE. This CDR3 is built from 13 residues. V lost 3 bases to trimming and J lost 7 bases, with 14 bases between them.

This clone was observed a single time. The chain combines TRBV27 with TRBJ1-2, with D uncertain. Germline loops: CDR1 MNHEY, CDR2 SMNVEV (reference sequence). V lost 5 bases, J lost 6 bases, and 13 bases lay in between. The CDR3 has 13 residues. The CDR3 nucleotides are TGTGCCAGCAGTCCGAACAGTGTGAATGGCTACACCTTC. Encoded protein: CASSPNSVNGYTF.

This clone was seen a few times. The rearrangement joins TRBV5-4 to TRBJ1-6; no clear D. The V gene's germline CDR1 is SGHNT and CDR2 YYREEE (reference sequence). The CDR3 has 14 amino acids. Trimming cost V 2 bases and J 3 bases, with 6 bases left between them. The CDR3 sequence is CASSFVGYNSPLHF. Here the CDR3 DNA reads TGTGCCAGCAGCTTCGTAGGCTATAATTCACCCCTCCACTTT.

This clone was seen only once. This chain's CDR3 is CASSLEGQGPEKLFF. CDR3 nucleotide sequence: TGTGCCAGCAGCTTGGAGGGACAGGGACCGGAAAAACTGTTTTTT. This sequence joins TRBV5-5 and TRBJ1-4; TRBD1 agrees at 9 bases. Germline V gene data show CDR1 as SGHKS and CDR2 as YYEKEE (reference sequence). J lost 8 bases, V lost 0 bases, and 5 bases had no gene match. This CDR3 has 15 amino acids.

This chain joins TRBV9 and TRBJ1-2; the D gene is possibly TRBD1 (5 bases). CDR3 length: 17 amino acids. The V end was cut by 0 bases, the J end by 4 bases, with 19 bases between. Germline V lookup: CDR1 SGDLS, CDR2 YYNGEE. CDR3 loop: CASSVASWGSGGYGYTF. CDR3 DNA sequence: TGTGCCAGCAGCGTAGCTTCATGGGGGTCCGGTGGCTATGGCTACACCTTC.

This chain connects TRBV6-5 to TRBJ1-1, with D possibly being TRBD1 (6 bases). In germline, CDR1 is MNHEY, CDR2 SVGAGI. This CDR3 has 11 amino acids. V lost 8 bases and J 5 bases, leaving 9 bases between the germline ends. The CDR3 sequence: CASRRGTEAFF. CDR3 DNA: TGTGCCAGCCGTAGGGGGACTGAAGCTTTCTTT.

This clone was found once. The chain carries TRBV4-2 and TRBJ1-3, with a tentative D call TRBD1 (5 bases). Between the trimmed V and J ends, which lost 0 bases and 0 bases, there was a span of 12 bases. The CDR3 covers 17 residues. Germline lookup yields CDR1 LGHNA and CDR2 YNFKEQ. CDR3 DNA: TGTGCCAGCAGCCAAGATTGGGGCAGCTTCTCTGGAAACACCATATATTTT. Protein product: CASSQDWGSFSGNTIYF.

The genes are TRBV6-5 and TRBJ1-5; possible D gene TRBD1, 6 bases. V was cut by 8 bases and J by 4 bases, with 15 bases left in between. This CDR3 spans 14 amino acids. CDR1 MNHEY and CDR2 SVGAGI come from the germline V gene. CDR3 protein: CASVPGGRNQPQHF. CDR3 nucleotides: TGTGCCAGCGTCCCTGGGGGCCGAAATCAGCCCCAGCATTTT.

This clone is a singleton in its sample. The V and J genes are TRBV6-5 and TRBJ2-7; D may be TRBD2 (7 bases). V was shortened by 2 bases and J by 5 bases, with 10 bases between the two germline ends. The CDR3 covers 13 residues. Germline lookup yields CDR1 MNHEY and CDR2 SVGAGI. CDR3 in DNA: TGTGCCAGCAGTTACGGGGGGGGCAACGAGCAGTACTTC. Protein: CASSYGGGNEQYF.

This chain connects TRBV28 to TRBJ1-6; D call uncertain. Germline V CDR1 and CDR2: MDHEN, SYDVKM. The CDR3 contains 12 residues. Trimming removed 5 bases from V and 9 bases from J, with 8 bases in between. The CDR3 spells CASSPPSSPLHF. The CDR3 coding sequence is TGTGCCAGCAGTCCTCCCTCTTCACCCCTCCACTTT. Variable domain in full (rest from reference TRBV28 and TRBJ1-6): DVKVTQSSRYLVKRTGEKVFLECVQDMDHENMFWYRQDPGLGLRLIYFSYDVKMKEKGDIPEGYSVSREKKERFSLILESASTNQTSMYLCASSPPSSPLHFGNGTRLTVT.

The rearrangement uses TRBV7-2 and TRBJ1-5, with D uncertain. V lost 1 base to trimming and J lost 1 base, with 8 bases between them. The CDR3 runs to 15 residues. From germline, CDR1 is SGHTA and CDR2 FQGNSA. This CDR3 reads CASSLGTVSNQPQHF. For the CDR3, the DNA is TGTGCCAGCAGCTTAGGGACGGTAAGCAATCAGCCCCAGCATTTT.

V usage is TRBV2 and J usage is TRBJ2-7; possible D gene TRBD1, 6 bases. In germline, CDR1 is SNHLY, CDR2 FYNNEI. The CDR3 extends over 12 amino acids. Trimming shortened V by 7 bases and J by 3 bases, and 10 bases separated the two germline ends. The CDR3 loop is CASTQQGYEQYF. The CDR3 region has the DNA TGTGCCAGCACTCAACAGGGCTACGAGCAGTACTTC.

The V call is TRBV7-8, the J call TRBJ1-6; perhaps TRBD1 as D (6 bases). Germline lookup yields CDR1 SGHVS and CDR2 FQNEAQ. V lost 0 bases, J lost 0 bases, and 9 bases lay in between. This CDR3 spans 17 amino acids. CDR3 nucleotides: TGTGCCAGCAGCTTAGCCCAGGGGAGCTCCTATAATTCACCCCTCCACTTT. Translating it yields CASSLAQGSSYNSPLHF.

The chain couples TRBV3-1 (or the pseudogene TRBV3-2) to TRBJ2-1, with D tentatively TRBD2 (6 bases). Germline V gene lookup returns CDR1 LGHDT and CDR2 YNNKEL (reference sequence). Trimming pared 3 bases from V and 4 bases from J, leaving 13 bases between. The CDR3 extends over 15 amino acids. CDR3 sequence (DNA): TGTGCCAGCAGCCAGGCTCCGGCGGGGTACAATGAGCAGTTCTTC. This encodes CASSQAPAGYNEQFF.

This rearrangement joins TRBV13 to TRBJ1-2; the D is unclear. The CDR3 sequence is 13 residues long. Germline V CDR1 and CDR2: PRHDT, FYEKMQ (reference sequence). V lost 0 bases to trimming and J lost 6 bases, with 8 bases between them. The CDR3, as DNA: TGTGCCAGCAGCTTAGGCCTGGGAAATGGCTACACCTTC. Translation: CASSLGLGNGYTF.

Concerning this clone: Germline is not matched at one junction end, which may reflect a read error. This chain links TRBV7-7 with TRBJ2-5; D is unresolved. The CDR3 is made up of 15 amino acids. CDR1 and CDR2 from the germline V gene are SSHAT and FNYEAQ (reference sequence). The DNA of the CDR3 is TGTGCTAGCAGCCCCGGGCGGATCTTCCAAGAGACCCAGTACTTC. This gives the protein CASSPGRIFQETQYF.